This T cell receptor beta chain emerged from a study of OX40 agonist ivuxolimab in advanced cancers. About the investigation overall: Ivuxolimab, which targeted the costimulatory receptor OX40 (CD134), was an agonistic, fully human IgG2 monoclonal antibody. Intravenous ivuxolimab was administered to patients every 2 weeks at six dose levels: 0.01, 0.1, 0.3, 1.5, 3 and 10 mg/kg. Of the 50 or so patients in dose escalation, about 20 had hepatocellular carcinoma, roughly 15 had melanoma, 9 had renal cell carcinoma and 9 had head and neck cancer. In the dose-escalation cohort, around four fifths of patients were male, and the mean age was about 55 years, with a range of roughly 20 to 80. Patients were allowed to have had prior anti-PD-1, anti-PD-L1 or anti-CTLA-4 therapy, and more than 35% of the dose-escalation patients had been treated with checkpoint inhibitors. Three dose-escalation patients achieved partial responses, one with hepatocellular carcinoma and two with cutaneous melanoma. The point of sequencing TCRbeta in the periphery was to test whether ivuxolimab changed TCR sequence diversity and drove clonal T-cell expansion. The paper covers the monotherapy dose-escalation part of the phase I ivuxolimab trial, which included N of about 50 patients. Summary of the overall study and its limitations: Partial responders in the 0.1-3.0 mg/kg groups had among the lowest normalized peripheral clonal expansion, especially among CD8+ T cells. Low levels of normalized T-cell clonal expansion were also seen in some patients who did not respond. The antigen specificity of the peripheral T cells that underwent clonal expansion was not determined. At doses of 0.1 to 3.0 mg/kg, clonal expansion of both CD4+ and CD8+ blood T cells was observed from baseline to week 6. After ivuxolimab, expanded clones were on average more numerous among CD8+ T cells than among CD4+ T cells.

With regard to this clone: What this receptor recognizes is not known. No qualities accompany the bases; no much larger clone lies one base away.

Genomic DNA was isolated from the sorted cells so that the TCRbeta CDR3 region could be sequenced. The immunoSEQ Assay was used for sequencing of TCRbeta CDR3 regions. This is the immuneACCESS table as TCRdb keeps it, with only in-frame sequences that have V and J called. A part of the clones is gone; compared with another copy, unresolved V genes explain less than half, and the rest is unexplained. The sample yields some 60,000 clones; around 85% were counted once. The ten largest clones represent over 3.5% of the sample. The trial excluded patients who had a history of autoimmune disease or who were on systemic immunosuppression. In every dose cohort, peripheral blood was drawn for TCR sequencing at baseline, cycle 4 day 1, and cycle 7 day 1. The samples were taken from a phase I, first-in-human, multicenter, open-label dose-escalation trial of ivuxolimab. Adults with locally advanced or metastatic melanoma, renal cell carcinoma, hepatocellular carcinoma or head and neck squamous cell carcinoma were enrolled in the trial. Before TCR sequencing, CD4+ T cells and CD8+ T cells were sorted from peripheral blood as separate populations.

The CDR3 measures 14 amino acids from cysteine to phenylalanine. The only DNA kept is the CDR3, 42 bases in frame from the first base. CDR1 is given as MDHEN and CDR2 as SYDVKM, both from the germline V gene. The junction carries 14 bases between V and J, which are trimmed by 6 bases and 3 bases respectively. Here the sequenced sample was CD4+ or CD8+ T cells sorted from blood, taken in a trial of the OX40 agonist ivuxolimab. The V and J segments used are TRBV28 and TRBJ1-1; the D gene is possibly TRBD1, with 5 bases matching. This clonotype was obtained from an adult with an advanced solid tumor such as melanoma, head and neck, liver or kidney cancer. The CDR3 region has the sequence CASSETRGDTEAFF. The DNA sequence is TGTGCCAGCAGCGAAACCCGGGGGGACACTGAAGCTTTCTTT.